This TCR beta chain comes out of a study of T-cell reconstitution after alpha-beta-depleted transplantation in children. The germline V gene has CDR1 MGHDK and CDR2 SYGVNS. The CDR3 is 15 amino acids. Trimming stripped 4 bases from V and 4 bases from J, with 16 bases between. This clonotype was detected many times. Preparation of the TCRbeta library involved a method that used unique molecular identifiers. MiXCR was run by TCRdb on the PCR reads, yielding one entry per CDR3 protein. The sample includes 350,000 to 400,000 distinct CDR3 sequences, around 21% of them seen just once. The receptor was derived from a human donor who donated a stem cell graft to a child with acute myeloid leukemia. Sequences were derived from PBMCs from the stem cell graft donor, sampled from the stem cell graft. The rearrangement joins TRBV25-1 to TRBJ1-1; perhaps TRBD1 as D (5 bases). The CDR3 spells CASSGTSGVGTEAFF. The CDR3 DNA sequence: TGTGCCAGCAGTGGGACGTCGGGGGTCGGCACTGAAGCTTTCTTT.